This is a list of T cell receptor beta chains from one sample in a study of Ad26.COV2.S vaccination and SARS-CoV-2 variants. Sequencing was performed with immunoSEQ multiplex PCR; in TCRdb, only in-frame clones are kept and a portion is missing. The table has fewer than 500,000 clones, about nine tenths seen once. Sequenced material: peripheral blood, taken in a trial of Ad26.COV2.S vaccine versus placebo. All receptors derive from a person aged 18-60 years who received the Ad26.COV2.S COVID-19 vaccine or a placebo. Both conserved end residues are part of each CDR3. The order of the fields is V gene, D gene, clone size, J gene, CDR3 DNA, CDR3 protein. The D gene is left open where the match is weak. Clone sizes are given selectively: once, few, many, or a class where the clone is expanded.

TRBV5-1	TRBD1	NA	TRBJ2-1	TGCGCCAGCAGCTTGGACGACAGGGTCCTCTCACCCTCCTACAATGAGCAGTTCTTC	CASSLDDRVLSPSYNEQFF
TRBV27	TRBD1	NA	TRBJ2-2	TGTGCCAGCAGTCCCCGAGGAGGATGGAGAACAGGGGGTAACACCGGGGAGCTGTTTTTT	CASSPRGGWRTGGNTGELFF
TRBV25-1	NA	NA	TRBJ2-6	TGTGCCAGCAGCGATAGAAGCTCTGGGGCCAACGTCCTGACTTTC	CASSDRSSGANVLTF
TRBV19	TRBD2	NA	TRBJ2-3	TGTGCCAGTAATGTGGCGGGAGGGCCGACAGATACGCAGTATTTT	CASNVAGGPTDTQYF
TRBV5-1	NA	NA	TRBJ1-1	TGCGCCAGCAGTCGAGATCTAAACACTGAAGCTTTCTTT	CASSRDLNTEAFF
TRBV13	TRBD2	NA	TRBJ2-7	TGTGCCAGCAGCGACCCGGGACTAGCGGATGAGCAGTACTTC	CASSDPGLADEQYF
TRBV28	TRBD2	NA	TRBJ2-1	TGTGCCAGCAGTTTTACCGGGACTAGCGGGATTAATGAGCAGTTCTTC	CASSFTGTSGINEQFF
TRBV7-6	TRBD2	NA	TRBJ2-1	TGTGCCAGCAGCTTAGTGGGAGGGCCTGAATACAATGAGCAGTTCTTC	CASSLVGGPEYNEQFF
TRBV12-3/TRBV12-4	NA	once	TRBJ1-5	TGTGCCAGCAGTTTAAGGCGGAATCAGCCCCAGCATTTT	CASSLRRNQPQHF
TRBV5-6	TRBD2	NA	TRBJ2-7	TGTGCCAGCGGCTACGCGGCGGTAGCGGGAGCAGGCGAGCAGTACTTC	CASGYAAVAGAGEQYF
TRBV15	TRBD1	NA	TRBJ2-7	TGTGCCACCAGCAGAGGACAGGGGAACGAGCAGTACTTC	CATSRGQGNEQYF
TRBV3-1/TRBV3-2	TRBD1	NA	TRBJ2-5	TGTGCCAGCAGCCAAGAGGGCGCCGGGTGGACAGGCCCGGAAGGGACCCAGTACTTC	CASSQEGAGWTGPEGTQYF
TRBV5-1	NA	NA	TRBJ1-3	TGCGCCAGCAGCTTGGCCACAGGACAAGACTCTGGAAACACCATATATTTT	CASSLATGQDSGNTIYF
TRBV6-5	NA	NA	TRBJ1-2	TGTGCCAGCAGTTACGGCTCAGCCGTTAACTATGGCTACACCTTC	CASSYGSAVNYGYTF
TRBV30	NA	NA	TRBJ1-1	TGTGCCTGGAGTGTACTACCCGGGGGCACTGAAGCTTTCTTT	CAWSVLPGGTEAFF
TRBV7-9	TRBD2	NA	TRBJ2-1	TGTGCCAGCAGCGGGACTAGCGGGAGAGAGCAGTTCTTC	CASSGTSGREQFF
TRBV5-6	TRBD1	once	TRBJ1-4	TGTGCCAGCAGCACTGAGGGACAGGGCATTAGGGAAAAACTGTTTTTT	CASSTEGQGIREKLFF
TRBV12-3/TRBV12-4	NA	once	TRBJ2-7	TGTGCCAGCAGCATCGGACAGACCTACGAGCAGTACTTC	CASSIGQTYEQYF
TRBV7-3	NA	NA	TRBJ2-1	TGTGCCAGCAGCCAGGACGGTTACAATGAGCAGTTCTTC	CASSQDGYNEQFF
TRBV7-2	NA	NA	TRBJ1-5	TGTGCCAGCAGCTTAGTGGGGGGATACAATCAGCCCCAGCATTTT	CASSLVGGYNQPQHF
TRBV15	NA	NA	TRBJ1-5	TGTGCCACCAGCAGAGATCGGGGTGTCAATCAGCCCCAGCATTTT	CATSRDRGVNQPQHF
TRBV11-3	TRBD1	NA	TRBJ2-1	TGTGCCAGCAGCTTCATTCTTGGGGGGACAGGAGGCAATGAGCAGTTCTTC	CASSFILGGTGGNEQFF
TRBV10-3	TRBD2	NA	TRBJ2-1	TGTGCCATCAGCCCCGGACTAGCGGCCAGGTCCTACAATGAGCAGTTCTTC	CAISPGLAARSYNEQFF
TRBV5-4	NA	once	TRBJ2-1	TGTGCCAGCAGCTTGGTGGGTTCGAATGAGCAGTTCTTC	CASSLVGSNEQFF
TRBV5-6	NA	NA	TRBJ2-2	TGTGCCAGCAGCTTGGCAGGGTTGGACGGGGAGCTGTTTTTT	CASSLAGLDGELFF
TRBV24-1	NA	NA	TRBJ1-2	TGTGCCACCAGTGATCCAGGCAAGGGAGACGGCTATGGCTACACCTTC	CATSDPGKGDGYGYTF
TRBV11-1	NA	NA	TRBJ2-1	TGTGCCAGCAGCTGGTCGGCCTCAGAGCAGTTCTTC	CASSWSASEQFF
TRBV30	TRBD1	NA	TRBJ2-7	TGTGCCTGGAGTGGGGACAGCTCCTACGAGCAGTACTTC	CAWSGDSSYEQYF
TRBV7-9	NA	NA	TRBJ2-1	TGTGCCAGCAGCTTCCACGAGCAGTTCTTC	CASSFHEQFF
TRBV4-2	TRBD2	NA	TRBJ2-1	TGTGCCAGCAGCCAGGGGGGTGTGGCTAGCGGGAGATCCTCAATTTACAATGAGCAGTTCTTC	CASSQGGVASGRSSIYNEQFF
TRBV6-2/TRBV6-3	NA	NA	TRBJ2-2	TGTGCCAGCAGTCGGGGCGAGGCCGGGGAGCTGTTTTTT	CASSRGEAGELFF
TRBV7-2	NA	NA	TRBJ1-4	TGTGCCAGCAGCCCCGCCCCAGCAACTAATGAAAAACTGTTTTTT	CASSPAPATNEKLFF
TRBV6-5	TRBD1	NA	TRBJ2-2	TGTGCCAGCAGTCCCGGGACAGCTAACACCGGGGAGCTGTTTTTT	CASSPGTANTGELFF
TRBV9	NA	NA	TRBJ2-3	TGTGCCAGCAGCGCGGGACACAGCACAGATACGCAGTATTTT	CASSAGHSTDTQYF
TRBV3-1/TRBV3-2	TRBD2	NA	TRBJ2-5	TGTGCCAGCAGCCATCTAGCGGGAGGAGGGGAGACCCAGTACTTC	CASSHLAGGGETQYF
TRBV27	NA	NA	TRBJ2-2	TGTGCCAGCAGTTTATTAGGGTCGGACACCGGGGAGCTGTTTTTT	CASSLLGSDTGELFF
TRBV24-1	NA	once	TRBJ2-1	TGTGCCACGGGGCCCGAACAGGGTTACAATGAGCAGTTCTTC	CATGPEQGYNEQFF
TRBV15	NA	many	TRBJ2-7	TGTGCCACCAGCAGAGGAGGAGGAAACTCCGGACCCTACGAGCAGTACTTC	CATSRGGGNSGPYEQYF
TRBV27	TRBD1	NA	TRBJ2-1	TGTGCCAGCAGTTTATCAGGACAGGGAAGAGGCAATGAGCAGTTCTTC	CASSLSGQGRGNEQFF
TRBV27	NA	NA	TRBJ2-2	TGTGCCAGCAGTTTGGCAGCGAACACCGGGGAGCTGTTTTTT	CASSLAANTGELFF
TRBV27	NA	NA	TRBJ2-7	TGTGCCAGCAGTTTGAGCATCGTATCCTACGAGCAGTACTTC	CASSLSIVSYEQYF
TRBV18	TRBD1	NA	TRBJ2-1	TGTGCCAGCTCACCCGGGACAGGGGATGAGCAGTTCTTC	CASSPGTGDEQFF
TRBV3-1/TRBV3-2	TRBD2	NA	TRBJ2-3	TGTGCCAGCAGCCCGACTAGCGGGGGTGCGGATACGCAGTATTTT	CASSPTSGGADTQYF
TRBV15	NA	NA	TRBJ2-6	TGTGCCACCAGGGAAGCTGGGGCCAACGTCCTGACTTTC	CATREAGANVLTF
TRBV28	NA	NA	TRBJ1-1	TGTGCCAGCAGTTTCTACGGAACGCAGACTGAAGCTTTCTTT	CASSFYGTQTEAFF